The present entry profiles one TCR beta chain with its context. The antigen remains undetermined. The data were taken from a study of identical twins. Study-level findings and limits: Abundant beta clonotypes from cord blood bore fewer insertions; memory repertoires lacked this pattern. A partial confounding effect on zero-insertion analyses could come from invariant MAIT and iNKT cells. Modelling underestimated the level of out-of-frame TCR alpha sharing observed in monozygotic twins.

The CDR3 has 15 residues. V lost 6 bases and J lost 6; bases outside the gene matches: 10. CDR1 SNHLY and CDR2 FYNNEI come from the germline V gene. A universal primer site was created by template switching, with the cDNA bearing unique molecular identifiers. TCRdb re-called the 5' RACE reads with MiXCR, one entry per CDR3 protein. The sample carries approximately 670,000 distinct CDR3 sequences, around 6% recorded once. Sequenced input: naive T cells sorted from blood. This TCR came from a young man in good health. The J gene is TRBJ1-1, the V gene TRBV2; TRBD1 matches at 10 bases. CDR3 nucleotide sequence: TGTGCCAGCAGGGGGGACAGGGGAGGTAGACCTGAAGCTTTCTTT. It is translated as CASRGDRGGRPEAFF. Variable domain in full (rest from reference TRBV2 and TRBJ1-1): EPEVTQTPSHQVTQMGQEVILRCVPISNHLYFYWYRQILGQKVEFLVSFYNNEISEKSEIFDDQFSVERPDGSNFTLKIRSTKLEDSAMYFCASRGDRGGRPEAFFGQGTRLTVV.